This T cell receptor (beta chain) originates from a study of blood T cell repertoires in COVID-19. The overall study: Collection of acute and convalescent COVID-19 samples took place in the United States, Italy and Spain. The cDNA or gDNA used as material had been derived from T cells, B-cell-depleted T cells, or PBMCs.

CDR3 length: 15 residues. The authors' processing: Reference gene primer amplification gave estimated nucleated cell counts. Generated by immunoSEQ multiplex PCR, the TCRdb table keeps only in-frame clones and is missing some. The DNA gave D and trimming, while V, J and clone size come from that table. The data hold around 270,000 clones, with 80% to 90% observed a single time. Sequenced input: peripheral blood. This rearrangement joins TRBV21-1 to TRBJ2-3; the D segment call TRBD2 is taken from the table without a DNA check. TRBV21-1 is described as a pseudogene. This TCR was sampled from a man aged 55 to 69 with acute or convalescent COVID-19. The chain's CDR3 is CASSNNGSVSDTQYF. For the CDR3, the DNA is TGTGCCAGCAGCAATAACGGGAGTGTCTCAGATACGCAGTATTTT.